This TCR beta chain was sequenced for a study of tissue T cells after allogeneic stem cell transplantation (dated by TCRdb to between 2021 and 2024). The study in broad terms: Using research autopsies of patients with and without GVHD, plus mouse models of GVHD, the study profiled TCR beta repertoires across many tissues. The human part of the study was a prospective observational study with no blinding and no randomization. What the study reported, not specific to this receptor: Which tissue TCRs were alloreactive or antigen-specific was not determined in the study, and some clones might have been persisting host cells. A small and clinically heterogeneous patient cohort was studied, and sampling depth was acknowledged as a limitation. Within patients, how anatomically similar the tissues were was a key factor in shaping TCR repertoire composition, regardless of disease or transplant status. In both patients and mice, T cells from blood and spleen covered only a limited part of the TCR repertoire found in tissues. Only a few T cell clones appeared in more than one patient, yet motif-based clustering showed tissue-specific repertoire signatures that were shared between patients.

Library prep was done by the immunoSEQ multiplex PCR assay. Adaptive Biotechnologies performed TCRbeta CDR3 sequencing at survey depth and reported CDR3 sequences, V/J genes, productive frequency, and template counts. TCR beta CDR3 regions were amplified from genomic DNA instead of RNA. The original pipeline was this. Pairwise repertoire overlap between tissues was quantified with Jensen-Shannon divergence, where 1 means complete divergence and 0 identical. Tissues were clustered by single-linkage agglomerative hierarchical clustering of pairwise JSD values and displayed as dendrograms. GLIPH2 was run on all patient samples with simulation_depth 1000, kmer_min_depth 3, cdr3_length_cutoff 8, keeping groups with more than two unique CDR3s. A standardized tissue-overlap score was calculated by extrapolating Jaccard GLIPH-group overlap across patients to a standard repertoire size of 1000 clones. To look at how diversity was associated with clinical or experimental variables, linear mixed-effect models were used, with tissue treated as a fixed effect and individual treated as a random effect. TCRdb retrieved this table from immuneACCESS and kept in-frame rearrangements only. Not all clones are present; in checked studies, unresolved V genes account for under half, and no reason is known for the remainder. The DNA gave D and trimming, while V, J and clone size come from that table. The sample profile shows 2,800 or so clones; roughly 42% of them were found once. Of the sample, 28% falls within the top ten clones.

Sample time point, as interpreted from the label and publication: mouse harvest day 14 after allogeneic transplant. Mouse grafts combined 10^7 T-cell-depleted bone marrow cells with 10^6 splenic CD5+ T cells, given via tail vein injection. A major MHC-mismatch B6 (H2b) into BALB/c (H2d) model was used to model mouse GVHD, and tissues were profiled at day 7 or 14. On day 7 or 14 post-transplant, mouse tissues and retro-orbital blood were harvested with separate sterile tools for each animal, and livers were flushed before harvest. Before genomic DNA isolation with the DNeasy Blood & Tissue Kit, mouse tissues were minced with razor blades in buffered saline. CDR1 SNHLY and CDR2 FYNGKV were looked up in the germline V gene (reference sequence). Its CDR3 holds 12 amino acids, cysteine through phenylalanine. Of the CDR3's DNA, 33 bases were read; they are in frame from base 1. The V end loses 3 bases and the J end loses 7 bases, and a stretch of 10 bases separates them.

This clone was observed a handful of times. Its antigen remains unidentified. This is a mouse receptor, so gene names and germline sequences are those of the mouse. The read finishes 1 residue shy of the CDR3 end, and the germline J gene is used to complete it. The rearranged segments are TRBV3 and TRBJ2-7; a weak D assignment points to TRBD1 (5 bases agree). This receptor was obtained from a female BALB/c mouse given C57BL/6 T cells with graft-versus-host disease after an allogeneic hematopoietic cell transplant. The specimen was lymph node tissue. The CDR3 DNA, read in part, is TGTGCCAGCAGCTTCGCGCAGGGAGAACAGTAC. It translates to CASSFAQGEQY. The complete CDR3 protein is CASSFAQGEQYF.